The text below deals with one T cell receptor beta chain. No antigen is known for it. V was trimmed by 4 bases and J by 0 bases, leaving 9 bases between them. This CDR3 comprises 14 residues. Germline V gene lookup returns CDR1 DFQATT and CDR2 SNEGSKA (reference sequence). The entry originates in a study of naive and memory T cell subsets. The study's findings and limits: In CD4 and CD8 cells, diversity dropped from naive through EMRA.

The beta constant-region primer was an equimolar mix of two oligonucleotides covering TRBC1 and TRBC2. Nested alpha and beta constant-region primers with the SP2 primer drove four PCR rounds on ligated cDNA. TCRdb reprocessed the UMI-ligation and nested PCR reads with MiXCR, giving one entry per CDR3 protein. The repertoire includes 81,000 or so distinct CDR3 sequences, more than 6.5% of them detected once, and 1.6% sits in the top ten. Separate alpha and beta amplification began at the second PCR step. CD4+ T cell IFNgamma after overnight CMV lysate exposure gave donor CMV status. V usage is TRBV20-1 and J usage is TRBJ2-2; no firm D call. The sequenced material came from central memory CD4+ T cells from blood. The TCR sequence derives from a human donor in good health. CDR3 sequence reads: CSANTGSNTGELFF. The CDR3 DNA sequence: TGCAGTGCTAACACCGGATCGAACACCGGGGAGCTGTTTTTT.